This passage covers 32 T cell receptor beta chains from one sample sequenced in a study of blood T cell repertoires in COVID-19. The table came from immunoSEQ multiplex PCR; TCRdb's copy has only in-frame clones and leaves some out. Of 65,000 to 95,000 clones listed, around 90% were seen once; the top ten hold approximately 4.4%. The sample comprised peripheral blood. These receptors came from a man over 45 with active COVID-19.

The chain uses TRBV15 and TRBJ1-5; 8 bases align to TRBD1. V gave up 0 bases and J gave up 6 bases; unmatched junction bases: 4. The germline V gene has CDR1 LNHNV and CDR2 YYDKDF (reference sequence). The CDR3 extends over 15 amino acids. The CDR3 here is CATSRDRGLGQPQHF. The CDR3 DNA follows: TGTGCCACCAGCAGAGACAGGGGGCTGGGTCAGCCCCAGCATTTT.

The V gene is TRBV28, the J gene TRBJ2-7; 7 bases align to TRBD1. CDR1 and CDR2 from the germline V gene are MDHEN and SYDVKM. The CDR3 loop spans 14 amino acids. V was pared by 8 bases and J by 2 bases, with 9 bases of the junction left unmatched. CDR3 residues: CASGSTGFPYEQYF. The DNA of the CDR3 is TGTGCCAGCGGTTCGACAGGGTTTCCCTACGAGCAGTACTTC.

The CDR3 protein is CASSAGLGTEAFF. As DNA, the CDR3 is TGTGCCAGCAGCGCCGGACTAGGCACTGAAGCTTTCTTT. The genes are TRBV7-2 and TRBJ1-1, with unresolved D. Germline CDR1 and CDR2: SGHTA and FQGNSA. V lost 5 bases and J 4 bases, leaving 11 bases between the germline ends. The CDR3 extends over 13 amino acids. Variable domain in full (rest from reference TRBV7-2 and TRBJ1-1): GAGVSQSPSNKVTEKGKDVELRCDPISGHTALYWYRQSLGQGLEFLIYFQGNSAPDKSGLPSDRFSAERTGGSVSTLTIQRTQQEDSAVYLCASSAGLGTEAFFGQGTRLTVV.

This chain joins TRBV10-3 and TRBJ2-7; 7 nucleotides match TRBD1. Trimming cost V 8 bases and J 4 bases; bases outside gene matches: 2. CDR1 is ENHRY and CDR2 is SYGVKD in the germline V gene. This CDR3 region has 11 residues. The CDR3 loop is CAIGTEYEQYF. In DNA form, the CDR3 reads TGTGCCATCGGGACAGAATACGAGCAGTACTTC.

This chain links TRBV9 with TRBJ1-4, with D possibly matching TRBD1 (5 bases). V was trimmed by 2 bases and J by 2 bases, leaving 13 bases between them. The CDR3 sequence is 16 residues long. Germline V gene lookup returns CDR1 SGDLS and CDR2 YYNGEE. CDR3 DNA sequence: TGTGCCAGCAGCGTGGGGGGAGGGCGGACTAATGAAAAACTGTTTTTT. Protein: CASSVGGGRTNEKLFF.

The CDR3: CASSPRGGTEAFF. The CDR3 DNA follows: TGTGCCAGCTCACCGCGGGGTGGCACTGAAGCTTTCTTT. The chain is built from TRBV18 and TRBJ1-1; D is unresolved. From germline, CDR1 is KGHSH and CDR2 LQKENI. The V end was cut by 3 bases, the J end by 4 bases, with 9 bases between. The CDR3 length is 13 residues.

This rearrangement joins TRBV3-1 (or the pseudogene TRBV3-2) to TRBJ1-3; D gene ambiguous. CDR3 length: 18 residues. CDR1 LGHDT and CDR2 YNNKEL come from the germline V gene (reference sequence). With 1 base removed from V and 6 bases from J, the gap between germline ends came to 22 bases. The CDR3 bases are TGTGCCAGCAGCCAAGCTAGGGCGCGGCGGGCGTGGGCAAACACCATATATTTT. This encodes CASSQARARRAWANTIYF.

The rearrangement joins TRBV28 to TRBJ1-4; a weak D match, TRBD1 (6 bases). The CDR3 totals 15 residues. V dropped 4 bases and J dropped 5 bases, with 14 bases sitting between them. CDR1 is MDHEN and CDR2 is SYDVKM in the germline V gene. For the CDR3, the DNA is TGTGCCAGCAGTTGGGCAGGGGCCCAGAATGAAAAACTGTTTTTT. Residues: CASSWAGAQNEKLFF.

The gene calls are TRBV3-1 (or the pseudogene TRBV3-2) and TRBJ2-7; 8 nucleotides line up with TRBD1. CDR1 and CDR2 (germline): LGHDT, YNNKEL (reference sequence). Unmatched junction bases numbered 6, after V lost 4 bases and J lost 1 base. This CDR3 comprises 15 residues. The DNA for the CDR3 is TGTGCCAGCAGCCGCCGGGACAGGCCTTCCTACGAGCAGTACTTC. It yields the protein CASSRRDRPSYEQYF.

This chain links TRBV3-1 (or the pseudogene TRBV3-2) with TRBJ2-2; TRBD2 aligns across 8 bases. Germline V gene sequence: CDR1 LGHDT, CDR2 YNNKEL (reference sequence). With 1 base clipped from V and 2 bases from J, the junction kept 3 bases outside the gene matches. The CDR3 length is 16 residues. As DNA, the CDR3 is TGTGCCAGCAGCCAAGCCGGGGGGGGCAACACCGGGGAGCTGTTTTTT. It translates to CASSQAGGGNTGELFF.

The chain uses TRBV21-1 and TRBJ2-5; TRBD1, as called in the table, went unchecked against the DNA. TRBV21-1 is annotated as a pseudogene. This CDR3 spans 14 amino acids. The CDR3 spells CASSRTGVGETQYF. CDR3 in DNA: TGTGCCAGCAGCAGGACAGGGGTTGGGGAGACCCAGTACTTC.

The chain has TRBV27 and TRBJ2-6, with 8 bases lining up with TRBD1. The CDR3 covers 18 residues. Unmatched junction bases numbered 8, after V lost 2 bases and J lost 2 bases. Germline values: CDR1 MNHEY, CDR2 SMNVEV (reference sequence). CDR3: CASSLNGQGHPGANVLTF. The CDR3 nucleotides are TGTGCCAGCAGTTTAAACGGACAGGGTCACCCTGGGGCCAACGTCCTGACTTTC.

The rearrangement uses TRBV7-7 and TRBJ1-4; TRBD1 is a possible D gene (6 bases). Trimming pared 5 bases from V and 7 bases from J, leaving 17 bases between. Per the germline V gene, CDR1 is SSHAT and CDR2 is FNYEAQ (reference sequence). CDR3 length: 15 residues. The CDR3 coding sequence is TGTGCCAGCAGCCCAAGGGGGGGCGGGAGTGAAAAACTGTTTTTT. It encodes CASSPRGGGSEKLFF.

The rearrangement links TRBV9 to TRBJ1-6; a weak D match, TRBD1 (6 bases). Per the germline V gene, CDR1 is SGDLS and CDR2 is YYNGEE. V lost 4 bases to trimming and J lost 7 bases, with 15 bases between them. The CDR3 length is 15 residues. CDR3: CASSSQGLENSPLHF. For the CDR3, the DNA is TGTGCCAGCAGCTCACAGGGTCTGGAGAATTCACCCCTCCACTTT.

The genes are TRBV3-1 (or the pseudogene TRBV3-2) and TRBJ2-6; a possible D gene is TRBD1 (7 bases). The germline V gene has CDR1 LGHDT and CDR2 YNNKEL (reference sequence). The CDR3 is 17 amino acids. Trimming took off 4 bases at V and 0 bases at J, with 13 bases between the two ends. CDR3 in DNA: TGTGCCAGCAGCCTTGGGCAGGGGGGCTCTGGGGCCAACGTCCTGACTTTC. It specifies CASSLGQGGSGANVLTF.

The genes are TRBV7-9 and TRBJ1-3, with unresolved D. The V gene's germline CDR1 is SEHNR and CDR2 FQNEAQ (reference sequence). This CDR3 comprises 16 residues. V was pared by 1 base and J by 3 bases, with 13 bases between. For the CDR3, the DNA is TGTGCCAGCAGCTTAGTAGGTGGAGGGTTTGGAAACACCATATATTTT. The encoded protein is CASSLVGGGFGNTIYF.

The chain carries TRBV15 and TRBJ1-4; D might be TRBD1 (6 bases). V was pared by 0 bases and J by 8 bases, with 13 bases between. CDR3 length: 15 amino acids. Germline assignment: CDR1 LNHNV and CDR2 YYDKDF (reference sequence). The CDR3, as DNA: TGTGCCACCAGCAGAGATCCGGGGGGCCCAGAAAAACTGTTTTTT. Protein sequence: CATSRDPGGPEKLFF.

This clone occurred a few times. CDR3 region: CASSLRTAINEQYF. The CDR3 nucleotides read TGTGCCAGCAGCTTAAGGACTGCTATAAACGAGCAGTACTTC. The rearrangement uses TRBV7-2 and TRBJ2-7, with a tentative D call TRBD2 (5 bases). Trimming took 2 bases from V and 5 from J, leaving 13 bases between them. CDR1 and CDR2 from the germline V gene are SGHTA and FQGNSA. The CDR3 is 14 amino acids.

This chain links TRBV5-1 with TRBJ2-2; possible D gene TRBD2, 5 bases. The V gene's germline CDR1 is SGHRS and CDR2 YFSETQ. The V and J ends lost 7 bases and 2 bases respectively, with 15 bases between them. The CDR3 sequence is 15 residues long. The CDR3 region has the DNA TGCGCCAGCCGTGCCGGGGAGTTAAACACCGGGGAGCTGTTTTTT. This gives the protein CASRAGELNTGELFF.

This rearrangement joins TRBV19 to TRBJ1-5; TRBD1 matches 11 bases. This CDR3 has 15 residues. After removal of 3 bases from V and 5 bases from J, the junction contained 3 bases not matched to a gene. In germline, CDR1 is LNHDA, CDR2 SQIVND (reference sequence). The CDR3 nucleotides are TGTGCCAGTAGTATCGGGACAGGGGGGGATCAGCCCCAGCATTTT. As protein: CASSIGTGGDQPQHF. Filled out from reference TRBV19 and TRBJ1-5, the complete variable domain reads DGGITQSPKYLFRKEGQNVTLSCEQNLNHDAMYWYRQDPGQGLRLIYYSQIVNDFQKGDIAEGYSVSREKKESFPLTVTSAQKNPTAFYLCASSIGTGGDQPQHFGDGTRLSIL.

The chain combines TRBV3-1 (or the pseudogene TRBV3-2) with TRBJ1-5; D is undetermined. The germline CDR1 and CDR2 sequences are LGHDT and YNNKEL (reference sequence). CDR3 length equals 17 residues. V was cut by 0 bases and J by 2 bases, with 14 bases left in between. The CDR3 reads CASSQDMVVRGNQPQHF. The CDR3 bases are TGTGCCAGCAGCCAAGATATGGTGGTCCGGGGCAATCAGCCCCAGCATTTT.

V and J are TRBV15 and TRBJ2-1; 9 nucleotides line up with TRBD2. Germline CDR1 LNHNV, CDR2 YYDKDF (reference sequence). The CDR3 is 19 amino acids. V was clipped by 2 bases and J by 1 base; unmatched bases: 12. As DNA, the CDR3 is TGTGCCACCAGCAGAAGTACAAGCGGGAGGATAAGATCCTACAATGAGCAGTTCTTC. This translates into CATSRSTSGRIRSYNEQFF.

J is TRBJ1-2 and V is TRBV5-4, with 7 positions matching TRBD1. Per germline, CDR1 SGHNT and CDR2 YYREEE (reference sequence). The CDR3 contains 13 residues. The V gene end was trimmed by 0 bases and the J gene end by 6 bases; junction bases not matched to a gene: 2. CDR3 DNA: TGTGCCAGCAGCTTGGGAGGGGGCAATGGCTACACCTTC. Translating it yields CASSLGGGNGYTF.

This clone was seen only once. The V call is TRBV5-1, the J call TRBJ2-1; 7 nucleotides align to TRBD2. Germline V lookup: CDR1 SGHRS, CDR2 YFSETQ. The CDR3 extends over 15 amino acids. Trimming removed 4 bases from V and 0 bases from J; junction bases left unmatched: 4. DNA of the CDR3: TGCGCCAGCAGCACCAGCGGGGACTCCTACAATGAGCAGTTCTTC. Translation: CASSTSGDSYNEQFF.

This clone showed up just a few times. The chain carries TRBV6-5 and TRBJ2-2, with a possible D match to TRBD1 (6 bases). Germline V gene data show CDR1 as MNHEY and CDR2 as SVGAGI. V was pared by 10 bases and J by 4 bases, with 13 bases between. The CDR3 is 13 residues long. In DNA, the CDR3 is TGTGCCACAGGACAGCCGGGCACCGGGGAGCTGTTTTTT. Protein product: CATGQPGTGELFF.

In this sample, this clone turned up a few times. The rearrangement uses TRBV11-3 and TRBJ2-3, with a weak D call TRBD2 (6 bases). V lost 1 base, J lost 2 bases, and 13 bases lay in between. The germline V gene encodes CDR1 SGHNT and CDR2 YENEEA. The CDR3 totals 16 residues. The CDR3 region is CASSLAPAGLTDTQYF. The CDR3 DNA reads as TGTGCCAGCAGCTTAGCCCCAGCGGGCCTCACAGATACGCAGTATTTT.

The chain combines TRBV7-9 with TRBJ1-2, with unresolved D. This CDR3 has 12 residues. The germline gives CDR1 SEHNR, CDR2 FQNEAQ (reference sequence). V was pared by 3 bases and J by 8 bases, with 10 bases between. CDR3 nucleotide sequence: TGTGCCAGCAGCTTGTTCTCGGAGGGCTACACCTTC. This gives the protein CASSLFSEGYTF.

The V gene is TRBV7-9, the J gene TRBJ2-2, with D possibly TRBD2 on 5 matching bases. Trimming cost V 3 bases and J 7 bases, with 12 bases left between them. Germline values: CDR1 SEHNR, CDR2 FQNEAQ (reference sequence). CDR3 length equals 14 residues. CDR3 nucleotide sequence: TGTGCCAGCAGCTTTCCTAGCTCGGACGGGGAGCTGTTTTTT. This codes for CASSFPSSDGELFF.

This sequence joins TRBV6-6 and TRBJ2-7; D unresolved. CDR3 size: 14 residues. Trimming took off 0 bases at V and 1 base at J, with 7 bases between the two ends. Germline CDR1 and CDR2: MNHNY and SVGAGI (reference sequence). This chain's CDR3 is CASSYSPRSYEQYF. The CDR3 DNA is TGTGCCAGCAGTTACTCACCCCGGTCCTACGAGCAGTACTTC.

This chain connects TRBV24-1 to TRBJ2-2; 9 bases map to TRBD1. The CDR3 contains 15 residues. V was pared by 4 bases and J by 7 bases, with 6 bases of the junction left unmatched. The germline CDR1 and CDR2 sequences are KGHDR and SFDVKD. CDR3 nucleotide sequence: TGTGCCACCAGTGACTGGACAGGGGTTCACGGGGAGCTGTTTTTT. Amino acid sequence: CATSDWTGVHGELFF.

The chain recombines TRBV27 with TRBJ2-7; TRBD2 aligns across 8 bases. Germline CDR1 and CDR2: MNHEY and SMNVEV (reference sequence). J lost 1 base, V lost 6 bases, and 2 bases had no gene match. This CDR3 region has 13 residues. The CDR3 reads CASRAGGSYEQYF. The CDR3 nucleotides are TGTGCCAGCAGGGCGGGGGGATCCTACGAGCAGTACTTC.

The chain recombines TRBV24-1 with TRBJ2-2, with TRBD2 matching over 12 bases. Trimming removed 4 bases from V and 6 bases from J; junction bases left unmatched: 5. CDR3 length: 16 amino acids. The germline gives CDR1 KGHDR, CDR2 SFDVKD. The CDR3 DNA reads as TGTGCCACCAGTGACGGACTAGCGGGACCTTCCGGGGAGCTGTTTTTT. As protein: CATSDGLAGPSGELFF.